The 5 T cell receptor beta chains below come from one sample, sequenced in a study of cytomegalovirus exposure and HLA in healthy donors. Clones were sequenced by immunoSEQ multiplex PCR, and TCRdb holds only the in-frame ones, with some missing. In the table there are about 160,000 clones, 89% of which are singletons. The sample was PBMCs. The receptors shown here come from a young woman in good health and CMV-seropositive.

This clone showed up just a few times. This chain uses TRBV19 with TRBJ2-5; the D gene is possibly TRBD2 (6 bases). Germline-derived CDR1 and CDR2 are LNHDA and SQIVND (reference sequence). V gave up 1 base and J gave up 4 bases, with 13 bases separating them. The CDR3 is 15 residues long. The CDR3 nucleotides read TGTGCCAGTAGTATAGCGGCCCCCGGGGGAGAGACCCAGTACTTC. Its protein product is CASSIAAPGGETQYF. The complete variable domain, with remaining parts taken from reference TRBV19 and TRBJ2-5, reads DGGITQSPKYLFRKEGQNVTLSCEQNLNHDAMYWYRQDPGQGLRLIYYSQIVNDFQKGDIAEGYSVSREKKESFPLTVTSAQKNPTAFYLCASSIAAPGGETQYFGPGTRLLVL.

V gene TRBV6-4 combines with J gene TRBJ1-1; 8 bases align to TRBD1. The germline V gene encodes CDR1 MRHNA and CDR2 SNTAGT. The V and J ends lost 0 bases and 4 bases, in that order; junction bases with no gene match: 4. The CDR3 covers 15 residues. The CDR3 spells CASSDSAGGITEAFF. In nucleotides, the CDR3 is TGTGCCAGCAGTGACTCGGCAGGGGGCATCACTGAAGCTTTCTTT.

V is TRBV5-6 and J is TRBJ1-2; D uncertain. V lost 3 bases to trimming and J lost 1 base, with 10 bases between them. Germline loops: CDR1 SGHDT, CDR2 YYEEEE. The CDR3 loop spans 14 amino acids. CDR3 DNA sequence: TGTGCCAGCAGCTCCGCGGGGTTTAACTATGGCTACACCTTC. Translated, it gives CASSSAGFNYGYTF.

V and J are TRBV28 and TRBJ2-7; TRBD2 matches at 8 bases. This CDR3 spans 16 amino acids. CDR1 and CDR2 (germline): MDHEN, SYDVKM. V was pared by 4 bases and J by 5 bases, with 13 bases of the junction left unmatched. In DNA form, the CDR3 reads TGTGCCAGCAGTTCTCCGTGGACTAGCTCTTGGGACGAGCAGTACTTC. This sequence encodes CASSSPWTSSWDEQYF.

The chain carries TRBV6-1 and TRBJ1-4; unclear D gene. The CDR3 sequence is 15 residues long. The germline V gene has CDR1 MNHNS and CDR2 SASEGT. The V and J ends lost 2 bases and 0 bases respectively, with 7 bases between them. The CDR3 reads CASSESVATNEKLFF. CDR3 sequence (DNA): TGTGCCAGCAGTGAATCGGTAGCAACTAATGAAAAACTGTTTTTT.